This T cell receptor (beta chain) was sequenced for a study of blood T cell repertoires in COVID-19 (dated by TCRdb to 2020 to 2022). Study-wide context: The collaborator samples originated in the United States, Italy and Spain and spanned the acute and convalescent phases of COVID-19. The prospective study material was composed of cDNA or gDNA derived from T cells, B-cell-depleted T cells, or PBMCs. Samples were obtained from the ongoing ImmuneRACE study (first 160 participants) and from some 1,200 subjects provided by 6 global collaborators. The repertoires were made available in a free public database intended to serve as a resource for research on the immune response to SARS-CoV-2. Where HLA class I and class II types were available, the types were taken from metadata supplied by the sample provider, not from assay-based typing. The dataset comprised deeply sampled blood TCRbeta repertoires from subjects exposed to, actively infected with, or recovered from COVID-19. The sample metadata nearly always contained a de-identified subject ID, COVID-19 status, age in years and sex.

At one collaborating source in Seattle, patients were enrolled during active infection and were followed longitudinally through the course of disease. The collaborating institutions used their own protocols to collect whole blood in K2EDTA tubes. For TCRbeta analysis, collaborators shipped samples as frozen whole blood, isolated PBMCs, or DNA extracted from either of those sample types. This clone occurred once. Its target antigen remains unknown. Base qualities are not at hand, and no much larger clone is one base apart. Reading the germline V gene (reference sequence) gives CDR1 LNHDA and CDR2 SQIVND. The CDR3 sequence holds 15 residues, the cysteine and phenylalanine included. The DNA shown is the 45-base CDR3, in frame from base 1. V loses 7 bases of germline sequence and J loses 0 bases, and the interval between the two ends is 13 bases. Broader findings and caveats from the paper: The quantity of clinical and demographic metadata differed by source and by participant and was supplied without curation.

The immunoSEQ Assay, a bias-controlled multiplex PCR, was used to amplify TCRbeta CDR3 regions from genomic DNA. Concerning the study's data processing: The number of nucleated cells in each sample was estimated from the amplification of reference gene primers within the assay. To quantify the absolute abundance of each unique TCRbeta CDR3 rearrangement, sequence reads were collapsed and filtered. For each sample, productive Simpson clonality was calculated as the square root of Simpson's diversity index over productive rearrangements. This immuneACCESS table, as held by TCRdb, lists in-frame sequences with V and J called but not all clones. Of the missing ones, under half trace to an unresolved V gene in checked studies; the others have no known cause. Clone size and V and J calls were adopted from that table, with D and trimming inferred from the DNA. Within this sample are some 240,000 clones, with around 90% of them counted one time only. The biggest ten clones account for around 0.84% of the sample.

This chain is built from TRBV19 and TRBJ1-5; the D gene assignment is ambiguous. The receptor comes from a man between 60 and 70 years old with COVID-19, enrolled during active disease. The sample consisted of peripheral blood. The CDR3 sequence is CASTRFPTSNQPQHF. The sequenced DNA is TGTGCCAGTACCCGGTTCCCTACTAGCAATCAGCCCCAGCATTTT.